This record concerns one T cell receptor beta chain sequence. This clonotype was counted ten times or more. Its antigen is unknown. Base qualities are not provided; no much larger clone lies one nucleotide away. This specimen comes from a study of human T cells and chemical hapten exposure (dated by TCRdb to the early 2020s). Turning to the overall study: Libraries were combined into a pool for sequencing, and differences in TCR yield between samples came mainly from small differences in library volumes within the pool. Peripheral blood TCR repertoire changes were tracked in vivo in alopecia patients during primary and secondary sensitization to the hapten diphenylcyclopropenone (DPC). For every blood RNA sample, sequencing covered both the TCR alpha and TCR beta chains.

The study at large found these results: DPC sensitization did not change the number of TCRs with a frequency above 1 in 1000, and there was no evidence of changes in global repertoire structure. Repeated subsampling changed both the strength of the expansion versus patch-test correlation and the threshold at which that correlation became significant.

Libraries came from RACE. Instrument used: NextSeq 500. Library preparation attached unique molecular identifiers to individual cDNA molecules for quantitative, reproducible TCR counting. Per the authors' processing: The median number of TCRs per sample was some 100,000, ranging from about 20,000 to 750,000. V, J and CDR3 annotation of the TCR reads was performed with the Decombinator software suite. For the PS versus PT1 abundance plots, all samples were subsampled to the same number of TCRs (28,000). TCRs were defined as expanded if absent before sensitization and observed at least eight times at the 2-week time point. TCRdb's own reprocessing of the public reads used fastp at Q25 and MiXCR and kept productive beta chains. Rows are combined by CDR3 protein, so each entry shows the most common genes and DNA. V and J calls and clone size were set by TCRdb, not the authors. The sample table contains roughly 80,000 distinct CDR3 sequences; only one count was recorded for roughly 7.9% of them. In total, the top ten clones hold approximately 1.5% of the sample.

The time point label, as the study defines it: healthy volunteer bleed at 6 weeks. Unfractionated whole blood was collected in Tempus Blood RNA tubes, and total RNA was extracted from that blood. As TCR sequencing controls, several healthy volunteers were used, with blood taken at day 0, 2 weeks and 6 weeks. The cysteine opens and the phenylalanine closes a CDR3 of 12 amino acids. Only the CDR3 part of the read is kept: 36 bases, read in frame from the first base. V drops 5 bases and J drops 0 bases, leaving 7 bases in between. CDR1 and CDR2 are read off the germline V gene as SQVTM and ANQGSEA. The sample consisted of whole blood. The V and J genes are TRBV29-1 and TRBJ1-1, with the D gene too uncertain to name. The receptor's source is a female donor in good health. Some clones in this sample may be carry-over from other donors' samples. The nucleotide sequence reads TGCAGCGTTAGGGCGATGAACACTGAAGCTTTCTTT. It specifies CSVRAMNTEAFF.